This entry lists 14 T cell receptor beta chains sequenced from one sample in a study of blood T cell repertoires in COVID-19. The method was immunoSEQ multiplex PCR; TCRdb's version includes in-frame clones alone and lacks a portion of them. The sample yields approximately 96,000 clones, over 90% seen once. The specimen was peripheral blood. These receptors originate from a human donor with active COVID-19. The donor label of this sample is uncertain.

The J gene is TRBJ2-7, the V gene TRBV29-1; D uncertain. Germline V gene sequence: CDR1 SQVTM, CDR2 ANQGSEA. V was clipped by 5 bases and J by 1 base, with 9 bases between them. This CDR3 has 12 amino acids. The CDR3: CSVSIRSYEQYF. Written as DNA, the CDR3 is TGCAGCGTTTCGATTCGGTCCTACGAGCAGTACTTC.

Only one count was recorded for this clone. J is TRBJ1-1 and V is TRBV2, with D unresolved. The CDR3 totals 13 residues. The germline V gene has CDR1 SNHLY and CDR2 FYNNEI. V was cut by 2 bases and J by 3 bases, with 7 bases left in between. DNA of the CDR3: TGTGCCAGCAGTGAATTGCGCTACACTGAAGCTTTCTTT. It specifies CASSELRYTEAFF.

The chain couples TRBV28 to TRBJ2-7; 14 positions agree with TRBD2. Germline trimming cut 8 bases from V and 2 bases from J; bases unmatched to any gene: 2. The germline V gene encodes CDR1 MDHEN and CDR2 SYDVKM. The CDR3 has 14 residues. The CDR3 DNA follows: TGTGCCAGCGGGACTAGCGGGAGCCCCTACGAGCAGTACTTC. Its translation is CASGTSGSPYEQYF.

This clone occurred once. The chain couples TRBV13 to TRBJ2-3; possibly TRBD2 for D (6 bases). Germline loops: CDR1 PRHDT, CDR2 FYEKMQ (reference sequence). Trimming took off 1 base at V and 10 bases at J, with 21 bases between the two ends. This CDR3 region has 16 residues. The CDR3 spells CASSLDVMRGSEAQYF. The DNA of the CDR3 is TGTGCCAGCAGCTTAGACGTCATGCGGGGTTCAGAGGCGCAGTATTTT.

The chain recombines TRBV7-2 with TRBJ2-7; D may be TRBD2 (6 bases). V lost 0 bases, J lost 4 bases, and 16 bases lay in between. The V gene's germline CDR1 is SGHTA and CDR2 FQGNSA. This CDR3 region has 16 residues. As DNA, the CDR3 is TGTGCCAGCAGCTTAGCGGGCACCCAAGCGGGTTACGAGCAGTACTTC. Its protein product is CASSLAGTQAGYEQYF.

The CDR3 sequence: CASKTGQGPNYGYTF. CDR3 DNA: TGCGCCAGCAAGACGGGACAGGGCCCTAACTATGGCTACACCTTC. The rearrangement uses TRBV5-1 and TRBJ1-2, with 9 nucleotides matching TRBD1. CDR3 length: 15 amino acids. Unmatched junction bases numbered 6, after V lost 6 bases and J lost 0 bases. The germline V gene has CDR1 SGHRS and CDR2 YFSETQ.

V and J are TRBV19 and TRBJ2-5; D remains ambiguous. V was pared by 3 bases and J by 1 base, with 3 bases between. Germline CDR1 is LNHDA and CDR2 is SQIVND (reference sequence). The CDR3 has 12 residues. CDR3: CASSISQETQYF. The CDR3 region has the DNA TGTGCCAGTAGTATCTCCCAAGAGACCCAGTACTTC.

The genes are TRBV12-5 and TRBJ1-4; the match to TRBD1 covers 7 bases. Trimming removed 6 bases from V and 7 bases from J; junction bases left unmatched: 11. This CDR3 is 15 amino acids long. The germline gives CDR1 LGHNT, CDR2 FRNRAP. The CDR3 here is CASGLSSQGGEKLFF. DNA of the CDR3: TGTGCTAGTGGCCTCTCAAGTCAGGGGGGTGAAAAACTGTTTTTT.

This clone has only one observation. The gene calls are TRBV5-1 and TRBJ1-3; 9 nucleotides agree with TRBD1. Unmatched junction bases numbered 2, after V lost 7 bases and J lost 0 bases. The CDR3 consists of 14 residues. Germline V CDR1 and CDR2: SGHRS, YFSETQ. Written as DNA, the CDR3 is TGCGCCAGCGGACAGGGGAGCTCTGGAAACACCATATATTTT. Amino acid sequence: CASGQGSSGNTIYF.

The chain links TRBV4-1 to TRBJ2-5; 9 positions agree with TRBD2. The CDR3 length is 18 residues. The V and J ends lost 5 bases and 5 bases, in that order; junction bases with no gene match: 18. Germline CDR1 and CDR2: MGHRA and YSYEKL. The CDR3 loop is CASSYAGTSTSSWETQYF. CDR3 bases: TGCGCCAGCAGCTACGCCGGGACTAGCACCTCATCTTGGGAGACCCAGTACTTC.

In this sample, this clone turned up once. This chain connects TRBV19 to TRBJ2-1; 10 nucleotides match TRBD2. This CDR3 has 17 residues. CDR1 LNHDA and CDR2 SQIVND come from the germline V gene (reference sequence). J was trimmed by 2 bases and V by 2 bases; bases with no gene match: 6. The CDR3 reads CASSIPTSGDPYNEQFF. As DNA, the CDR3 is TGTGCCAGTAGTATACCCACTAGCGGGGACCCCTACAATGAGCAGTTCTTC.

The rearrangement joins TRBV10-3 to TRBJ1-3, with 9 bases identical to TRBD1. The CDR3 sequence is 18 residues long. Trimming took 0 bases from V and 0 from J; bases not matched to a gene: 6. Germline V gene data show CDR1 as ENHRY and CDR2 as SYGVKD. CDR3 in amino acids: CAISESGTGYNSGNTIYF. CDR3 coding DNA: TGTGCCATCAGTGAGTCTGGGACAGGGTACAACTCTGGAAACACCATATATTTT.

This rearrangement joins TRBV10-3 to TRBJ2-7; D not certain. The CDR3 extends over 11 amino acids. Germline V gene data show CDR1 as ENHRY and CDR2 as SYGVKD. V was cut by 4 bases and J by 3 bases, with 4 bases left in between. CDR3 in DNA: TGTGCCATCAGTGTCCACTACGAGCAGTACTTC. Its translation: CAISVHYEQYF.

The V gene is TRBV7-8, the J gene TRBJ2-3, with D possibly TRBD2 on 5 matching bases. Germline V gene sequence: CDR1 SGHVS, CDR2 FQNEAQ. The CDR3 totals 15 residues. The V end was cut by 6 bases, the J end by 5 bases, with 18 bases between. For the CDR3, the DNA is TGTGCCAGCAGTAATATTGAGACTACCATAGATACGCAGTATTTT. The encoded protein is CASSNIETTIDTQYF.